The 23 T cell receptor beta chains reported below all come from one sample, sequenced in a study of shared clonotypes between healthy human individuals. Assay used: immunoSEQ multiplex PCR; TCRdb lists only in-frame clones, some missing. The sample contains 2 million to 2.5 million clones, about 90% of which appear only once. The sequencing input was naive CD4+ T cells from PBMCs. Subset of the sample: CD45RA+ positively selected. The receptors come from a man in his late teens or twenties in good health. Some clones in this sample may be carry-over from other donors' samples.

The chain combines TRBV5-1 with TRBJ2-7; a possible D gene is TRBD1 (6 bases). The germline V and J ends were trimmed by 0 bases and 6 bases, with 10 bases remaining between them. CDR1 and CDR2 from the germline V gene are SGHRS and YFSETQ. The CDR3 runs to 13 residues. The CDR3 is CASSLEQGGEQYF. In DNA form, the CDR3 reads TGCGCCAGCAGCTTGGAACAGGGTGGCGAGCAGTACTTC.

The chain carries TRBV6-6 and TRBJ1-1; D is ambiguous. CDR1 and CDR2 from the germline V gene are MNHNY and SVGAGI (reference sequence). Trimming pared 0 bases from V and 0 bases from J, leaving 8 bases between. The CDR3 spans 15 residues. The CDR3 region is CASSYSRLLNTEAFF. The CDR3 DNA reads TGTGCCAGCAGTTACTCCCGACTTTTGAACACTGAAGCTTTCTTT.

With respect to this clone: This same CDR3 is encoded by further DNA sequences in the sample. The rearrangement uses TRBV28 and TRBJ2-7; the D is unclear. Between the trimmed V and J ends, which lost 2 bases and 1 base, there was a span of 6 bases. The germline V gene has CDR1 MDHEN and CDR2 SYDVKM. The CDR3 runs 13 residues. CDR3 region: CASSLGGSYEQYF. For the CDR3, the DNA is TGTGCCAGCAGTTTAGGTGGATCCTACGAGCAGTACTTC. The variable domain in full, with the rest retrieved from reference TRBV28 and TRBJ2-7, is DVKVTQSSRYLVKRTGEKVFLECVQDMDHENMFWYRQDPGLGLRLIYFSYDVKMKEKGDIPEGYSVSREKKERFSLILESASTNQTSMYLCASSLGGSYEQYFGPGTRLTVT.

This sequence joins TRBV19 and TRBJ1-1; TRBD1 agrees at 7 bases. CDR1 and CDR2 from the germline V gene are LNHDA and SQIVND (reference sequence). With 5 bases clipped from V and 6 bases from J, the junction kept 6 bases outside the gene matches. The CDR3 runs to 13 residues. CDR3 in amino acids: CASSGDSPAEAFF. The CDR3 DNA reads TGTGCCAGTAGTGGGGACAGCCCCGCTGAAGCTTTCTTT.

CDR3: CASRPTLKGNYEQYF. In nucleotides, the CDR3 is TGTGCCAGCAGACCCACTTTAAAAGGGAACTACGAGCAGTACTTC. The gene calls are TRBV6-5 and TRBJ2-7; D not certain. Germline V CDR1 and CDR2: MNHEY, SVGAGI. This CDR3 region has 15 residues. V gave up 6 bases and J gave up 3 bases, with 18 bases separating them.

The gene calls are TRBV19 and TRBJ2-3; 8 bases are shared with TRBD2. Germline assignment: CDR1 LNHDA and CDR2 SQIVND (reference sequence). Trimming took 1 base from V and 5 from J; bases not matched to a gene: 5. The length of the CDR3 is 15 residues. The CDR3 DNA is TGTGCCAGTAGTATAGGACTAGCGCAAAGAGATACGCAGTATTTT. It encodes CASSIGLAQRDTQYF.

The rearrangement uses TRBV5-4 and TRBJ2-3; D gene ambiguous. CDR1 is SGHNT and CDR2 is YYREEE in the germline V gene (reference sequence). The CDR3 loop spans 13 amino acids. Trimming stripped 5 bases from V and 2 bases from J, with 9 bases between. CDR3 sequence reads: CASRRIPTDTQYF. The CDR3 DNA sequence: TGTGCCAGCAGGAGGATTCCCACAGATACGCAGTATTTT.

The chain couples TRBV2 to TRBJ1-5; D may be TRBD1 (5 bases). The ends were cut back, 3 bases at V and 9 bases at J, with 18 bases in the middle. The CDR3 is 15 amino acids. Germline CDR1 SNHLY, CDR2 FYNNEI. Written as DNA, the CDR3 is TGTGCCAGCAGTGACGCCAGGGTTGCGGGAGGGCCCCAGCATTTT. Translation gives CASSDARVAGGPQHF.

J is TRBJ1-4 and V is TRBV2, with D maybe TRBD1 (5 bases). V dropped 8 bases and J dropped 7 bases, with 17 bases sitting between them. Per germline, CDR1 SNHLY and CDR2 FYNNEI. The CDR3 is made up of 14 amino acids. The CDR3 loop reads CASGRQGGPEKLFF. The DNA of the CDR3 is TGTGCCAGCGGGAGGCAGGGTGGGCCTGAAAAACTGTTTTTT.

Comment on this clone: At the DNA level, this CDR3 is encoded by other sequences in the same sample as well. This chain links TRBV7-2 with TRBJ2-2, with 7 positions matching TRBD1. From germline, CDR1 is SGHTA and CDR2 FQGNSA. The CDR3 sequence is 15 residues long. J gave up 5 bases and V 5 bases, and 8 bases lay outside the gene matches. CDR3 amino acids: CASSPRQGGTGELFF. CDR3 bases: TGTGCCAGCAGCCCCCGACAGGGTGGAACCGGGGAGCTGTTTTTT.

This clone has only one observation. V gene TRBV5-1 combines with J gene TRBJ2-1; 11 bases align to TRBD2. Germline V CDR1 and CDR2: SGHRS, YFSETQ. The CDR3 length is 15 residues. V trimming: 3 bases; J trimming: 4 bases; junction bases outside the gene matches: 3. This CDR3 reads CASSSTSGIYNEQFF. For the CDR3, the DNA is TGCGCCAGCAGCTCGACTAGCGGGATTTACAATGAGCAGTTCTTC.

The rearrangement links TRBV7-8 to TRBJ2-3; 8 bases fit TRBD2. Germline V gives CDR1 SGHVS, CDR2 FQNEAQ. V was clipped by 8 bases and J by 4 bases; unmatched bases: 11. This CDR3 spans 15 amino acids. The CDR3 bases are TGTGCCAGCGGCCGGGGGAGCGGGAGAGCAGATACGCAGTATTTT. Translation gives CASGRGSGRADTQYF.

The table lists this clone with a count of one. The chain links TRBV27 to TRBJ2-1; D might be TRBD2 (6 bases). CDR3 length: 15 residues. Deletions cut 5 bases from V and 4 bases from J, with 15 bases between. From germline, CDR1 is MNHEY and CDR2 SMNVEV (reference sequence). As DNA, the CDR3 is TGTGCCAGCAGTCGGGGCGGGACCCTATACAATGAGCAGTTCTTC. Translating it yields CASSRGGTLYNEQFF.

The rearrangement uses TRBV10-1 and TRBJ2-2, with 7 bases lining up with TRBD1. The CDR3 runs 19 residues. J gave up 3 bases and V 9 bases, and 22 bases lay outside the gene matches. Germline CDR1 reads WNHNN; CDR2 reads SYGVQD (reference sequence). CDR3 amino acids: CARRSPGQEPTEDTGELFF. The CDR3 DNA reads TGCGCCAGACGATCCCCTGGACAGGAACCCACCGAAGACACCGGGGAGCTGTTTTTT.

The V call is TRBV19, the J call TRBJ1-3, with D tentatively TRBD1 (6 bases). V dropped 3 bases and J dropped 1 base, with 13 bases sitting between them. From germline, CDR1 is LNHDA and CDR2 SQIVND (reference sequence). The CDR3 has 16 residues. CDR3 DNA: TGTGCCAGTAGTATGTGGCGGGACAAATCTGGAAACACCATATATTTT. Translating gives CASSMWRDKSGNTIYF. The whole variable domain, filled in from reference TRBV19 and TRBJ1-3, reads DGGITQSPKYLFRKEGQNVTLSCEQNLNHDAMYWYRQDPGQGLRLIYYSQIVNDFQKGDIAEGYSVSREKKESFPLTVTSAQKNPTAFYLCASSMWRDKSGNTIYFGEGSWLTVV.

The rearrangement joins TRBV9 to TRBJ2-2; D is possibly TRBD1 (5 bases). The CDR3 length is 13 residues. Per germline, CDR1 SGDLS and CDR2 YYNGEE. Trimming took 4 bases from V and 7 from J, leaving 11 bases between them. The CDR3 DNA reads TGTGCCAGCAGCTCAGACAGTTACGGGGAGCTGTTTTTT. Translated: CASSSDSYGELFF.

The chain combines TRBV5-5 with TRBJ2-7; 15 nucleotides agree with TRBD2. This CDR3 is 15 amino acids long. Germline CDR1 and CDR2: SGHKS and YYEKEE (reference sequence). The V and J ends lost 5 bases and 5 bases, in that order; junction bases with no gene match: 5. The CDR3 DNA reads TGTGCCAGCAGACTCGGGACTAGCGGGAGGAACGAGCAGTACTTC. As protein: CASRLGTSGRNEQYF.

For this clone: Other DNA sequences in the same sample also yield this CDR3. This chain links TRBV28 with TRBJ2-3; D is possibly TRBD1 (6 bases). V was cut by 6 bases and J by 2 bases, with 12 bases left in between. CDR3 length equals 14 residues. CDR1 MDHEN and CDR2 SYDVKM come from the germline V gene. The CDR3 sequence: CASSYGQSTDTQYF. CDR3 DNA: TGTGCCAGCAGCTACGGACAGTCCACAGATACGCAGTATTTT. The complete variable domain, with remaining parts taken from reference TRBV28 and TRBJ2-3, reads DVKVTQSSRYLVKRTGEKVFLECVQDMDHENMFWYRQDPGLGLRLIYFSYDVKMKEKGDIPEGYSVSREKKERFSLILESASTNQTSMYLCASSYGQSTDTQYFGPGTRLTVL.

This chain connects TRBV29-1 to TRBJ2-5; D remains ambiguous. V dropped 4 bases and J dropped 5 bases, with 11 bases sitting between them. The CDR3 is 12 residues long. Germline-derived CDR1 and CDR2 are SQVTM and ANQGSEA. The CDR3 DNA reads TGCAGCGTTGTGGGTAATGGCGAGACCCAGTACTTC. Residues: CSVVGNGETQYF.

The chain carries TRBV7-9 and TRBJ1-3, with D unclear. Trimming left V 1 base short and J 8 bases short, with 9 bases between. CDR1 and CDR2 (germline): SEHNR, FQNEAQ (reference sequence). This CDR3 is 13 amino acids long. CDR3 nucleotides: TGTGCCAGCAGCTTAGAGTCTGGGGACACCATATATTTT. Amino acids: CASSLESGDTIYF.

This rearrangement joins TRBV5-4 to TRBJ2-7; 10 nucleotides agree with TRBD1. CDR3 length equals 15 residues. The V and J ends lost 4 bases and 0 bases, in that order; junction bases with no gene match: 4. Germline V gene lookup returns CDR1 SGHNT and CDR2 YYREEE (reference sequence). The chain's CDR3 is CASSQGTGDSYEQYF. The CDR3 nucleotides are TGTGCCAGCAGCCAGGGGACAGGGGACTCCTACGAGCAGTACTTC.

The chain combines TRBV4-3 with TRBJ2-7, with TRBD2 as a possible D gene (6 bases). CDR3 length: 13 residues. Per germline, CDR1 LGHNA and CDR2 YSLEER. Trimming left V 0 bases short and J 6 bases short, with 9 bases between. The CDR3 loop reads CASSQEGGAEQYF. The CDR3 coding sequence is TGCGCCAGCAGCCAAGAGGGGGGAGCCGAGCAGTACTTC.

The V call is TRBV5-1, the J call TRBJ2-5; perhaps D is TRBD1 or TRBD2 (5 bases each). CDR3 length: 13 residues. V lost 4 bases, J lost 5 bases, and 12 bases lay in between. CDR1 is SGHRS and CDR2 is YFSETQ in the germline V gene. The CDR3 region is CASSKGPLETQYF. CDR3 DNA sequence: TGCGCCAGCAGCAAGGGACCTCTGGAGACCCAGTACTTC.